In its sample, the clone carrying this T cell receptor (beta chain) was seen many times. The method was immunoSEQ multiplex PCR; TCRdb's version includes in-frame clones alone and lacks a portion of them. Among under 80,000 clones listed, 71% were seen once. This CDR3 has 14 residues. J was trimmed by 8 bases and V by 3 bases; bases with no gene match: 7. Germline CDR1 reads MDHEN; CDR2 reads SYDVKM. Every patient experienced relapse after autologous stem cell transplantation, and brentuximab vedotin exposure varied. The data belong to a study of PD-1 blockade in classical Hodgkin lymphoma. Here the sequenced sample was peripheral blood mononuclear cells (PBMCs), taken before the second cycle of nivolumab. The receptor was derived from a human donor with classical Hodgkin lymphoma. V gene TRBV28 combines with J gene TRBJ2-1, with 7 bases fitting TRBD1. The CDR3 nucleotides are TGTGCCAGCAGTTTCCTCGGACAGGCGGATGAGCAGTTCTTC. Amino acids: CASSFLGQADEQFF.